The sequence of this T cell receptor (beta chain) was determined in a study of HIV-infected children after antiretroviral therapy interruption. On the study more broadly: For the interruption arm, samples span week 0 through about 3 years after study end.

Treatment indicated: PENTA 11 planned treatment interruption arm or continuous ART arm. This clonotype was seen at least ten times. CDR1 and CDR2 (germline): MNHEY, SVGAGI. This CDR3 is 18 amino acids long. V was pared by 5 bases and J by 4 bases, with 23 bases between. The TCR library was built from RNA with a 3' RACE protocol and unique molecular identifiers. Via MiXCR, TCRdb re-called the 3' RACE reads, giving one row per CDR3 protein. The table has about 89,000 distinct CDR3 sequences, about 7.2% seen once; the top ten hold 0.9% to 1.4%. The clonotype was recovered from a pool of human donors with HIV. The chain uses TRBV6-5 and TRBJ2-2; TRBD1 is a possible D gene (5 bases). Material: CD45RA+ CD4+ T cells from PBMCs, pooled from several time points, obtained from a donor given antiretroviral therapy, either interrupted or continuous. As to subset: naive CD4+ CD45RA+ CD45RO- T cells. In nucleotides, the CDR3 is TGTGCCAGCAGTCAGGGCCGCCAAACTCTTGCTTCCACCGGGGAGCTGTTTTTT. It translates to CASSQGRQTLASTGELFF.